The clone carrying this T cell receptor beta chain was found a few times. The treatment was: oral pan-JAK inhibitor, 5-10 mg twice daily. RNA extraction was followed by reverse transcription into cDNA, which acted as the sequencing template. Sequencing was performed with immunoSEQ multiplex PCR; in TCRdb, only in-frame clones are kept and a portion is missing. This sample has approximately 200,000 clones; roughly three fifths occur once, and the top ten carry 3% to 3.5%. The sample originates from a study of CD8+ T cells in alopecia areata. Trimming pared 6 bases from V and 3 bases from J, leaving 11 bases between. The CDR3 sequence is 14 residues long. CDR1 is MDHEN and CDR2 is SYDVKM in the germline V gene.

The sequence was collected from a human donor with alopecia areata. The source was CD4+ T cells sorted from blood, collected at week 4, from a patient treated with tofacitinib. The V call is TRBV28, the J call TRBJ1-4, with TRBD1 as a possible D gene (6 bases). CDR3 in amino acids: CASSSQGSNEKLFF. Written as DNA, the CDR3 is TGTGCCAGCAGCTCACAGGGTTCTAATGAAAAACTGTTTTTT. Filled out from reference TRBV28 and TRBJ1-4, the complete variable domain reads DVKVTQSSRYLVKRTGEKVFLECVQDMDHENMFWYRQDPGLGLRLIYFSYDVKMKEKGDIPEGYSVSREKKERFSLILESASTNQTSMYLCASSSQGSNEKLFFGSGTQLSVL.